The T cell receptor (beta chain) described here comes from a study of cytomegalovirus exposure and HLA in healthy donors. Study-level points and caveats: In an earlier analysis, most TCR beta V segments were productive about 87% or about 30% of the time. Across HLA loci, a later analysis found differing TCR association rates, with DRB1 most and HLA-C fewest. The study found most TCR sequences rare, yet found some public TCRs in many donors.

The primer mix had 60 Vbeta and 13 Jbeta primers. Profiled with immunoSEQ multiplex PCR; TCRdb holds only in-frame clones, not every one. This sample carries around 94,000 clones, around 77% of them seen once, and the ten largest clones take roughly 19%. With respect to this clone: Its antigen remains unknown.

V was cut by 6 bases and J by 4 bases, with 12 bases left in between. Germline V CDR1 and CDR2: SNHLY, FYNNEI. The CDR3 covers 13 residues. The sample was PBMCs. The TCR sequence derives from a woman aged 55-69 years in good health and CMV-seropositive. The V call is TRBV2, the J call TRBJ2-5; weak D call: TRBD2 (5 bases). CDR3 sequence (DNA): TGTGCCAGCAGGAGGGAGATCCCAGAGACCCAGTACTTC. Translated, it gives CASRREIPETQYF.